This TCR beta chain was recovered during a study of CD8 T cells in ankylosing spondylitis. Study-level findings and limits: Reactive arthritis synovial fluid and blood were previously reported to contain some motif variants. The authors reported significant enrichment of disease-linked clones in matched ankylosing spondylitis synovial fluid.

With respect to this clonotype: Its antigen remains unidentified.

The TCR beta libraries were generated through quantitative 5'-RACE incorporating molecular barcodes. Via MiXCR, TCRdb re-called the 5' RACE reads, giving one row per CDR3 protein. Of a few hundred thousand distinct CDR3 sequences listed, under 20% were seen once; the top ten hold around a third. Germline CDR1 and CDR2: MDHEN and SYDVKM. The ends lost 6 bases at V and 5 bases at J; junction bases unmatched: 13. This CDR3 is 17 amino acids long. This clonotype originated in a male donor with ankylosing spondylitis or in good health (not recorded which). This chain uses TRBV28 with TRBJ2-5, with 12 bases aligning to TRBD2. The sequenced material came from blood, either unsorted or a sorted T cell fraction (not recorded which). The CDR3 DNA reads as TGTGCCAGCAGAGAAACGACTAGCGGGAGTCCATGGGAGACCCAGTACTTC. It is translated as CASRETTSGSPWETQYF.